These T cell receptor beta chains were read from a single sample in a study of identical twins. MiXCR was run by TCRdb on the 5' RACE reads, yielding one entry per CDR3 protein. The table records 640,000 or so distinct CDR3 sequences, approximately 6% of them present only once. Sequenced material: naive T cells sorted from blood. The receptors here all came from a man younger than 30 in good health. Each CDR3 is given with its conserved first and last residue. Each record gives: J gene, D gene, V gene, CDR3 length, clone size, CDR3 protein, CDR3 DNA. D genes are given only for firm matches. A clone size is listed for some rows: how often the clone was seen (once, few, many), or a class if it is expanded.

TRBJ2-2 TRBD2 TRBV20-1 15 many CSAITSGSVTGELFF TGCAGTGCCATAACTAGCGGGAGTGTCACCGGGGAGCTGTTTTTT
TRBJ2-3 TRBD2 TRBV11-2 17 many CASSNSSSGASSHTQYF TGTGCCAGCAGCAATAGTTCTAGCGGGGCCTCTAGCCATACGCAGTATTTT
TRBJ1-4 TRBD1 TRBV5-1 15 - CASSSTGTGGEKLFF TGCGCCAGCAGCTCGACCGGGACAGGGGGCGAAAAACTGTTTTTT
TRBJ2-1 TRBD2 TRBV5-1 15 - CASSSITGTSNEQFF TGCGCCAGCAGCTCTATTACCGGGACTAGCAATGAGCAGTTCTTC
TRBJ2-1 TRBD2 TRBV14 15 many CASGGLAGSFNEQFF TGTGCCAGCGGCGGCTTAGCGGGATCTTTCAATGAGCAGTTCTTC
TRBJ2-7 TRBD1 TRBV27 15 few CASSPRTGGLYEQYF TGTGCCAGCAGTCCGAGGACAGGGGGCTTGTACGAGCAGTACTTC
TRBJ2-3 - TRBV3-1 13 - CASSQPLTDTQYF TGTGCCAGCAGCCAACCACTCACAGATACGCAGTATTTT
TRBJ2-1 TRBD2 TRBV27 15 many CASTIEGGRINEQFF TGTGCCAGCACCATAGAAGGCGGGAGAATCAATGAGCAGTTCTTC
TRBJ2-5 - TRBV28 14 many CASSPDQSRETQYF TGTGCCAGCAGCCCAGATCAGTCGCGCGAGACCCAGTACTTC
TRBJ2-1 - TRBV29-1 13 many CSVVEGAYNEQFF TGCAGCGTTGTAGAGGGGGCCTACAATGAGCAGTTCTTC
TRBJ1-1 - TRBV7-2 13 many CASSLPVFLEAFF TGTGCCAGCAGCTTACCGGTCTTTCTGGAAGCTTTCTTT
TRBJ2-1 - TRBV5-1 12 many CASSLRDYEQFF TGCGCCAGCAGCTTGAGGGACTATGAGCAGTTCTTC
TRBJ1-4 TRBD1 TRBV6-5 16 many CASSFERGREGEKLFF TGTGCCAGCAGTTTCGAAAGGGGGCGGGAAGGTGAAAAACTGTTTTTT
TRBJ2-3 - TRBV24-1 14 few CATSDSGVPDTQYF TGTGCCACCAGTGATTCAGGGGTTCCAGATACGCAGTATTTT
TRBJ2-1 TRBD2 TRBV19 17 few CASTLGPGTSGRYEQFF TGTGCCAGTACCCTAGGCCCGGGGACTAGCGGGAGATATGAGCAGTTCTTC
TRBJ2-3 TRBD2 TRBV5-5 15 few CASSLGDYRDYTQYF TGTGCCAGCAGCTTGGGGGACTATAGGGATTATACGCAGTATTTT
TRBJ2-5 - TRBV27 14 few CASRPYPGRETQYF TGTGCCAGCAGACCATACCCAGGAAGAGAGACCCAGTACTTC
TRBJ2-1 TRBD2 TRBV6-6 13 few CASGLAGVYEQFF TGTGCCAGCGGCCTAGCGGGAGTCTATGAGCAGTTCTTC
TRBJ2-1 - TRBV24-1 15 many CATSTLYGGVYEQFF TGTGCCACCAGTACACTGTATGGCGGGGTCTATGAGCAGTTCTTC
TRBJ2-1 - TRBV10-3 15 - CAIRPVAVIYNEQFF TGTGCCATCAGACCCGTGGCGGTGATATACAATGAGCAGTTCTTC
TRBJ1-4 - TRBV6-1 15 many CASSVGNMRGEKLFF TGTGCCAGCAGTGTTGGCAACATGAGAGGTGAAAAACTGTTTTTT
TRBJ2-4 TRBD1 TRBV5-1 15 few CASSGRDSSQNIQYF TGCGCCAGCAGCGGCCGGGACAGCTCCCAAAACATTCAGTACTTC